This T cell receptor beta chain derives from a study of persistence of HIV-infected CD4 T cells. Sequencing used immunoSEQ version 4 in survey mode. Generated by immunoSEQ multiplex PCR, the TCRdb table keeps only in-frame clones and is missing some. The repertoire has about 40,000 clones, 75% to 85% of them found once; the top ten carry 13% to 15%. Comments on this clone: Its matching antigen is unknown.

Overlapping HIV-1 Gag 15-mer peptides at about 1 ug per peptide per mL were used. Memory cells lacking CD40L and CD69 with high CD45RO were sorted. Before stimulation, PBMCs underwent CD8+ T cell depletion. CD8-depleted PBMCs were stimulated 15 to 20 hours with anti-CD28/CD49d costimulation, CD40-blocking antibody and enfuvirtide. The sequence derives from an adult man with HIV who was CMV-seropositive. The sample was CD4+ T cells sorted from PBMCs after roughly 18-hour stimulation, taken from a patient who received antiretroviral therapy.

CDR3 coding DNA: TGTGCCAGCAGTTTAGTTTCGTGGGAGCAGTACTTC. Translation: CASSLVSWEQYF. The V and J genes are TRBV12-3 or TRBV12-4 and TRBJ2-7; no firm D call. The CDR3 loop spans 12 amino acids. Between the trimmed V and J ends, which lost 1 base and 7 bases, there was a span of 8 bases.